This T cell receptor beta chain is drawn from a study of blood T cell repertoires in COVID-19. Study background: Acute and convalescent COVID-19 samples came from the United States, Italy and Spain. PBMCs, B-cell-depleted T cells, or T cells were the source of the cDNA or gDNA that made up the material.

The V gene's germline CDR1 is GTSNPN and CDR2 SVGIG (reference sequence). The CDR3 totals 13 residues. Trimming cost V 3 bases and J 5 bases, with 13 bases left between them. Generated by immunoSEQ multiplex PCR, the TCRdb table keeps only in-frame clones and is missing some. The data contain roughly 180,000 clones, 76% of them singletons. The TCR originated in a woman in her forties or fifties with active or convalescent COVID-19. The genes are TRBV30 and TRBJ1-2; D is ambiguous. The sequenced sample consisted of peripheral blood. The CDR3 nucleotides read TGTGCCTGGAGCCTCGGAGGAGAATATGGCTACACCTTC. Amino acid sequence: CAWSLGGEYGYTF.